This T cell receptor (beta chain) is from a study of blood T cells in healthy people across ages. CDR3 length equals 14 residues. CDR1 is SGHRS, CDR2 YFSETQ, per germline. Through a sample-barcoded 5' primer and a J-beta primer mix, a second PCR was run for about 6 to 11 cycles. TCRdb reanalysed the 5' RACE reads using MiXCR and keeps one entry per CDR3 protein. The table lists over 700,000 distinct CDR3 sequences, 50% to 65% of them singletons. The sample taken for sequencing was blood. This chain uses TRBV5-1 with TRBJ2-7; 9 positions agree with TRBD2. Matching the DNA end better, TRBJ2-5 makes the J call doubtful. The sequence was collected from a man older than 75 in good health. The CDR3 spells CASSLRGRVETQYF. CDR3 sequence (DNA): TGCGCCAGCAGCTTGCGCGGGAGGGTCGAGACCCAGTACTTC.